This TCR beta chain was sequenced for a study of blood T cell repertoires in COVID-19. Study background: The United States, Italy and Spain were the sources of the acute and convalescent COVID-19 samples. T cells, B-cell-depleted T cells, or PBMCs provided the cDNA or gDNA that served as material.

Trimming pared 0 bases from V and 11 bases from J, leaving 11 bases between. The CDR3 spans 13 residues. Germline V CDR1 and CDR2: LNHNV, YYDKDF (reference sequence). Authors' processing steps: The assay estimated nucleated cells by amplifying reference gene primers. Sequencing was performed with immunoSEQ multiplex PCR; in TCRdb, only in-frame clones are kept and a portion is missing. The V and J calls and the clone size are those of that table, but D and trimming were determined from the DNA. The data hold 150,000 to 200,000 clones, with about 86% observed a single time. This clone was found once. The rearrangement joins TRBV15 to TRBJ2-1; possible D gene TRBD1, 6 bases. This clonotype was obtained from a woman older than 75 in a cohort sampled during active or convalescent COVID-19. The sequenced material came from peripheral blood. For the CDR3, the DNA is TGTGCCACCAGCAGAGAGAAAGGGGACAAGCAGTTCTTC. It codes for CATSREKGDKQFF.